The 32 T cell receptor beta chains listed next were all sequenced from one sample in a study of CD8+ T cells in alopecia areata. RNA extraction and reverse transcription yielded cDNA as sequencing template. The protocol was immunoSEQ multiplex PCR, while the TCRdb copy is restricted to in-frame clones and leaves out a portion. This table has 100,000 to 150,000 clones, around 63% appearing once. Treatment given: oral pan-JAK inhibitor, 5-10 mg twice daily. The starting material was CD4+ T cells sorted from blood, obtained at week 4, from a patient treated with tofacitinib. All receptors come from a human donor with alopecia areata.

The chain is built from TRBV11-2 and TRBJ2-5; a possible D gene is TRBD2 (6 bases). The CDR3 is 13 residues long. Germline V CDR1 and CDR2: SGHAT, FQNNGV. The V and J ends lost 5 bases and 4 bases respectively, with 11 bases between them. CDR3 sequence reads: CASSRDSVETQYF. The CDR3 nucleotides read TGTGCCAGCAGCCGGGACTCAGTAGAGACCCAGTACTTC. Together with reference TRBV11-2 and TRBJ2-5, the CDR3 gives the full variable domain: EAGVAQSPRYKIIEKRQSVAFWCNPISGHATLYWYQQILGQGPKLLIQFQNNGVVDDSQLPKDRFSAERLKGVDSTLKIQPAKLEDSAVYLCASSRDSVETQYFGPGTRLLVL.

V and J are TRBV28 and TRBJ2-4; 7 bases are a match to TRBD2. This CDR3 is 16 amino acids long. The junction had 10 bases not matched to a gene; V was cut back by 7 bases and J by 1 base. CDR1 and CDR2 (germline): MDHEN, SYDVKM. The CDR3: CASKPGEGKAKNIQYF. The CDR3 DNA follows: TGTGCCAGCAAGCCCGGGGAGGGGAAGGCCAAAAACATTCAGTACTTC. The whole variable domain, filled in from reference TRBV28 and TRBJ2-4, reads DVKVTQSSRYLVKRTGEKVFLECVQDMDHENMFWYRQDPGLGLRLIYFSYDVKMKEKGDIPEGYSVSREKKERFSLILESASTNQTSMYLCASKPGEGKAKNIQYFGAGTRLSVL.

The chain couples TRBV5-4 to TRBJ2-7; TRBD1 aligns across 12 bases. V lost 0 bases, J lost 7 bases, and 5 bases stayed unmatched. Germline CDR1 SGHNT, CDR2 YYREEE (reference sequence). This CDR3 is 15 amino acids long. DNA for the CDR3: TGTGCCAGCAGCTTGGTGGGACAGGGGGCGATTGAGCAGTACTTC. It translates to CASSLVGQGAIEQYF.

Only a few counts were recorded for this clone. V gene TRBV19 combines with J gene TRBJ2-3; TRBD2 aligns across 7 bases. Germline values: CDR1 LNHDA, CDR2 SQIVND (reference sequence). The trim removed 7 bases at V and 0 bases at J, leaving 7 bases unmatched. The CDR3 covers 15 residues. Here the CDR3 DNA reads TGTGCCAGTAACCTAGCGGCATCTAGCACAGATACGCAGTATTTT. Its translation: CASNLAASSTDTQYF.

The sample holds many counts of this clone. The chain has TRBV2 and TRBJ2-2, with TRBD2 identical over 8 bases. Losses at the gene ends were 7 bases for V and 5 bases for J; bases not matched to a gene: 6. Germline CDR1 is SNHLY and CDR2 is FYNNEI. The CDR3 runs to 14 residues. The CDR3, as DNA: TGTGCCAGCAACAATGAGCGGGAGACCGGGGAGCTGTTTTTT. Protein product: CASNNERETGELFF.

The V and J genes are TRBV7-8 and TRBJ1-1; D call uncertain. Between the trimmed V and J ends, which lost 5 bases and 4 bases, there was a span of 14 bases. The CDR3 has 14 residues. CDR1 and CDR2 (germline): SGHVS, FQNEAQ. The CDR3 region is CASSMPPLGTEAFF. CDR3 DNA sequence: TGTGCCAGCAGCATGCCCCCTCTGGGCACTGAAGCTTTCTTT. The whole variable domain, filled in from reference TRBV7-8 and TRBJ1-1, reads GAGVSQSPRYKVAKRGQDVALRCDPISGHVSLFWYQQALGQGPEFLTYFQNEAQLDKSGLPSDRFFAERPEGSVSTLKIQRTQQEDSAVYLCASSMPPLGTEAFFGQGTRLTVV.

The CDR3 is CASSLQGPNYGYTF. CDR3 nucleotides: TGTGCCAGCAGCCTACAGGGGCCCAACTATGGCTACACCTTC. The chain recombines TRBV5-6 with TRBJ1-2; 7 bases line up with TRBD1. This CDR3 spans 14 amino acids. CDR1 SGHDT and CDR2 YYEEEE come from the germline V gene. The ends lost 4 bases at V and 2 bases at J; junction bases unmatched: 5.

The rearrangement links TRBV15 to TRBJ2-7; no clear D. From germline, CDR1 is LNHNV and CDR2 YYDKDF (reference sequence). Trimming cost V 0 bases and J 4 bases, with 25 bases left between them. The CDR3 extends over 19 amino acids. CDR3 sequence reads: CATSRDPLGRGLGRYEQYF. The CDR3 DNA sequence: TGTGCCACCAGCAGAGACCCCCTAGGACGAGGCCTAGGACGTTACGAGCAGTACTTC.

This clone has a single count. The rearrangement uses TRBV4-1 and TRBJ2-3, with D maybe TRBD2 (6 bases). CDR1 MGHRA and CDR2 YSYEKL come from the germline V gene. Trimming cost V 4 bases and J 4 bases, with 18 bases left between them. CDR3 length equals 16 residues. CDR3 sequence (DNA): TGCGCCAGCAGCCGCGTACCGGGGACTCCTCCAGATACGCAGTATTTT. Amino acid sequence: CASSRVPGTPPDTQYF.

The chain joins TRBV4-1 to TRBJ2-7; TRBD1 agrees at 7 bases. From germline, CDR1 is MGHRA and CDR2 YSYEKL. The CDR3 is made up of 14 amino acids. The V and J ends lost 4 bases and 3 bases, in that order; junction bases with no gene match: 6. The chain's CDR3 is CASSLTGQIYEQYF. In DNA form, the CDR3 reads TGCGCCAGCAGCCTTACGGGACAGATCTACGAGCAGTACTTC.

The chain employs TRBV19 and TRBJ2-1; the match to TRBD1 covers 9 bases. The CDR3 loop spans 12 amino acids. Germline assignment: CDR1 LNHDA and CDR2 SQIVND (reference sequence). The ends lost 9 bases at V and 6 bases at J; junction bases unmatched: 3. The CDR3 sequence: CASRDRVNEQFF. Written as DNA, the CDR3 is TGTGCCAGCCGGGACAGGGTCAATGAGCAGTTCTTC.

CDR3 protein: CASSLAEENTEAFF. The CDR3 DNA follows: TGTGCCAGCAGCTTAGCAGAAGAAAACACTGAAGCTTTCTTT. The genes are TRBV7-2 and TRBJ1-1; D unclear. Germline values: CDR1 SGHTA, CDR2 FQGNSA. Trimming stripped 0 bases from V and 2 bases from J, with 7 bases between. The CDR3 consists of 14 residues. The whole variable domain, remainder taken from reference TRBV7-2 and TRBJ1-1, is GAGVSQSPSNKVTEKGKDVELRCDPISGHTALYWYRQSLGQGLEFLIYFQGNSAPDKSGLPSDRFSAERTGGSVSTLTIQRTQQEDSAVYLCASSLAEENTEAFFGQGTRLTVV.

The J gene is TRBJ2-5, the V gene TRBV9; D call uncertain. The CDR3 consists of 12 residues. CDR1 is SGDLS and CDR2 is YYNGEE in the germline V gene. V dropped 4 bases and J dropped 5 bases, with 9 bases sitting between them. This chain's CDR3 is CASSHEGETQYF. DNA of the CDR3: TGTGCCAGCAGCCACGAAGGGGAGACCCAGTACTTC. Variable domain in full (rest from reference TRBV9 and TRBJ2-5): DSGVTQTPKHLITATGQRVTLRCSPRSGDLSVYWYQQSLDQGLQFLIQYYNGEERAKGNILERFSAQQFPDLHSELNLSSLELGDSALYFCASSHEGETQYFGPGTRLLVL.

This chain uses TRBV14 with TRBJ1-5; TRBD1 is a possible D gene (5 bases). This CDR3 contains 12 residues. Germline V gene lookup returns CDR1 SGHDN and CDR2 FVKESK. V was clipped by 5 bases and J by 5 bases, with 7 bases between them. The CDR3: CASSLGDQPQHF. The CDR3 DNA follows: TGTGCCAGCAGCTTGGGGGATCAGCCCCAGCATTTT.

The gene calls are TRBV30 and TRBJ1-2; D remains ambiguous. This CDR3 has 15 residues. With 3 bases removed from V and 2 bases from J, the gap between germline ends came to 16 bases. The germline gives CDR1 GTSNPN, CDR2 SVGIG (reference sequence). CDR3 in DNA: TGTGCCTGGAGAAGTCTGGCGGACTTAAACTATGGCTACACCTTC. This translates into CAWRSLADLNYGYTF.

The CDR3 sequence: CATSRSSAGTDTQYF. DNA of the CDR3: TGTGCCACCAGCAGATCTAGCGCCGGCACAGATACGCAGTATTTT. The chain links TRBV15 to TRBJ2-3; perhaps TRBD2 as D (6 bases). The V gene's germline CDR1 is LNHNV and CDR2 YYDKDF (reference sequence). V was trimmed by 2 bases and J by 1 base, leaving 10 bases between them. The CDR3 extends over 15 amino acids.

This clone was picked up many times. The chain uses TRBV7-9 and TRBJ2-4, with D hard to call. Trimming shortened V by 6 bases and J by 3 bases, and 6 bases separated the two germline ends. This CDR3 comprises 12 residues. Per germline, CDR1 SEHNR and CDR2 FQNEAQ (reference sequence). The chain's CDR3 is CASSQNKNIQYF. CDR3 in DNA: TGTGCCAGCAGTCAAAACAAAAACATTCAGTACTTC.

The chain is built from TRBV15 and TRBJ1-2, with 9 positions matching TRBD1. Per the germline V gene, CDR1 is LNHNV and CDR2 is YYDKDF (reference sequence). J gave up 8 bases and V 2 bases, and 24 bases lay outside the gene matches. CDR3 size: 20 residues. The CDR3 loop reads CATSRSDQQGANPPLGGYTF. In DNA, the CDR3 is TGTGCCACCAGCAGATCTGACCAACAGGGGGCGAATCCCCCTTTGGGAGGCTACACCTTC.

The chain employs TRBV27 and TRBJ2-7; no reliable D call. The CDR3 is 14 residues long. Germline loops: CDR1 MNHEY, CDR2 SMNVEV (reference sequence). V lost 5 bases to trimming and J lost 4 bases, with 15 bases between them. CDR3 in amino acids: CASSTPANSYEQYF. The DNA of the CDR3 is TGTGCCAGCAGTACTCCGGCTAATTCGTACGAGCAGTACTTC.

The V and J genes are TRBV15 and TRBJ1-2; D gene unclear. The V gene's germline CDR1 is LNHNV and CDR2 YYDKDF (reference sequence). The CDR3 extends over 15 amino acids. The ends were cut back, 0 bases at V and 6 bases at J, with 14 bases in the middle. The CDR3 protein is CATSRDAAIDNGYTF. The CDR3 DNA is TGTGCCACCAGCAGAGACGCCGCTATCGATAATGGCTACACCTTC.

CDR3 DNA sequence: TGCGCCAGCCGTCGGGGTAGCGGGAGCGATGAGCAGTTCTTC. Translation: CASRRGSGSDEQFF. The chain joins TRBV5-1 to TRBJ2-1; 9 bases agree with TRBD2. CDR3 length: 14 amino acids. The ends lost 7 bases at V and 8 bases at J; junction bases unmatched: 10. CDR1 SGHRS and CDR2 YFSETQ come from the germline V gene.

The rearrangement links TRBV5-1 to TRBJ2-2; D is possibly TRBD2 (5 bases). CDR1 is SGHRS, CDR2 YFSETQ, per germline. CDR3 length: 17 amino acids. Trimming took off 0 bases at V and 4 bases at J, with 16 bases between the two ends. CDR3 DNA: TGCGCCAGCAGCTTGGACGGGGAGAGGGCGACCACCGGGGAGCTGTTTTTT. Its translation is CASSLDGERATTGELFF.

This clone was seen ten or more times. The chain recombines TRBV27 with TRBJ2-7; D is unclear. CDR1 is MNHEY, CDR2 SMNVEV, per germline (reference sequence). Trimming took 2 bases from V and 3 from J, leaving 8 bases between them. This CDR3 is 13 amino acids long. The DNA of the CDR3 is TGTGCCAGCAGTTTACGCAGAGACTACGAGCAGTACTTC. Its protein is CASSLRRDYEQYF.

The rearrangement uses TRBV7-2 and TRBJ2-7; D is possibly TRBD1 (5 bases). CDR3 length: 16 residues. Germline assignment: CDR1 SGHTA and CDR2 FQGNSA. Trimming removed 5 bases from V and 2 bases from J, with 19 bases in between. This CDR3 reads CASSLDVGRAAYEQYF. The CDR3 nucleotides are TGTGCCAGCAGCCTAGACGTGGGCAGGGCCGCCTACGAGCAGTACTTC. The whole variable domain, filled in from reference TRBV7-2 and TRBJ2-7, reads GAGVSQSPSNKVTEKGKDVELRCDPISGHTALYWYRQSLGQGLEFLIYFQGNSAPDKSGLPSDRFSAERTGGSVSTLTIQRTQQEDSAVYLCASSLDVGRAAYEQYFGPGTRLTVT.

J is TRBJ1-1 and V is TRBV30; TRBD1 matches 9 bases. J lost 7 bases, V lost 8 bases, and 8 bases had no gene match. Germline V gene data show CDR1 as GTSNPN and CDR2 as SVGIG (reference sequence). The CDR3 has 12 residues. The CDR3 DNA sequence: TGTGCCCGTGACAGGGGGGCAGGTGAAGCTTTCTTT. Protein sequence: CARDRGAGEAFF.

The V call is TRBV5-1, the J call TRBJ2-7; 11 positions agree with TRBD1. The germline V gene has CDR1 SGHRS and CDR2 YFSETQ. V was clipped by 5 bases and J by 7 bases; unmatched bases: 8. This CDR3 comprises 14 residues. CDR3 nucleotide sequence: TGCGCCAGCAGTTCCCAGGGACAGGGGGATGAGCAGTACTTC. This translates into CASSSQGQGDEQYF.

The chain joins TRBV7-9 to TRBJ2-3, with D possibly called TRBD1 or TRBD2 (6 bases each). This CDR3 spans 17 amino acids. CDR1 SEHNR and CDR2 FQNEAQ come from the germline V gene (reference sequence). The ends were cut back, 0 bases at V and 2 bases at J, with 15 bases in the middle. As DNA, the CDR3 is TGTGCCAGCAGCTTAGCGTGGGGGGCCGCAAACACAGATACGCAGTATTTT. Encoded protein: CASSLAWGAANTDTQYF.

This clone was counted a single time. J is TRBJ2-1 and V is TRBV5-1; TRBD2 agrees at 13 bases. With 4 bases clipped from V and 7 bases from J, the junction kept 5 bases outside the gene matches. Germline V CDR1 and CDR2: SGHRS, YFSETQ. The CDR3 loop spans 15 amino acids. The CDR3 DNA reads as TGCGCCAGCAGCACAGGACTAGCGGGAGTTAATGAGCAGTTCTTC. This sequence encodes CASSTGLAGVNEQFF. Full variable domain (remainder filled in from reference TRBV5-1 and TRBJ2-1): KAGVTQTPRYLIKTRGQQVTLSCSPISGHRSVSWYQQTPGQGLQFLFEYFSETQRNKGNFPGRFSGRQFSNSRSEMNVSTLELGDSALYLCASSTGLAGVNEQFFGPGTRLTVL.

The V gene is TRBV7-9, the J gene TRBJ1-1; D is uncertain. Deletions cut 7 bases from V and 0 bases from J, with 6 bases between. The CDR3 extends over 12 amino acids. Germline V gene lookup returns CDR1 SEHNR and CDR2 FQNEAQ (reference sequence). The CDR3 loop is CASTLMNTEAFF. CDR3 DNA: TGTGCCAGCACGCTCATGAACACTGAAGCTTTCTTT.

The V gene is TRBV11-2, the J gene TRBJ2-5; the D is unclear. The V end was cut by 4 bases, the J end by 1 base, with 1 base between. The V gene's germline CDR1 is SGHAT and CDR2 FQNNGV. This CDR3 is built from 11 residues. CDR3 DNA sequence: TGTGCCAGCAGCTCCCAAGAGACCCAGTACTTC. It translates to CASSSQETQYF.

The V call is TRBV29-1, the J call TRBJ2-3; 7 bases map to TRBD1. CDR3 length: 14 residues. V dropped 7 bases and J dropped 2; count of bases not matched to a gene: 9. Germline loops: CDR1 SQVTM, CDR2 ANQGSEA. The CDR3 region is CSEYRGGPTDTQYF. The CDR3 nucleotides read TGCAGCGAATACAGGGGCGGGCCCACAGATACGCAGTATTTT.

The chain carries TRBV15 and TRBJ2-4; 8 nucleotides agree with TRBD2. V shed 6 bases, J shed 5 bases, and the junction held 15 bases outside the gene matches. CDR1 and CDR2 (germline): LNHNV, YYDKDF (reference sequence). This CDR3 spans 17 amino acids. The CDR3 here is CATRGGIGAGDENIQYF. DNA for the CDR3: TGTGCCACCAGGGGAGGGATAGGAGCGGGAGACGAAAACATTCAGTACTTC.